Below, one T cell receptor (beta chain) is given with its context. Arm-PCR of CDR3 regions and iRepertoire HTBI primers were used to build TCR beta libraries. Using its own MiXCR run on the multiplex PCR reads, TCRdb lists one record per CDR3 protein. The sample carries some 460,000 distinct CDR3 sequences, about 16% recorded once. This sample is drawn from a study of regulatory T cells in long-lasting Graves disease. Study-level background: Antithyroid drug intake by newly diagnosed Graves' patients had lasted under 3 months.

There are 12 residues in the CDR3. V lost 2 bases and J 1 base, leaving 2 bases between the germline ends. Germline assignment: CDR1 MNHEY and CDR2 SVGEGT. Sample time point: newly diagnosed GD, antithyroid drugs for less than 3 months. From PBMCs, RNA was extracted and then used to make the TCR library. These same data were also listed under a study on T cells in Graves' hyperthyroidism and ophthalmopathy. That paper adds: Carried out on the TCR CDR3, a first-round RT-PCR used the HTBI primer set.

This sequence joins TRBV6-2 or TRBV6-3 and TRBJ2-5; D gene uncertain. The sample here was peripheral blood mononuclear cells (PBMCs), taken at new diagnosis, from a patient treated with antithyroid drugs. The source is a man between 40 and 49 years old with Graves disease. The DNA for the CDR3 is TGTGCCAGCAGTTACCTCCAAGAGACCCAGTACTTC. It yields the protein CASSYLQETQYF.